This note documents a single TCR beta chain sequence. The sample is drawn from a study of blood T cell repertoires in COVID-19. In the study overall: Both acute and convalescent COVID-19 samples were obtained from the United States, Italy and Spain. Nucleic acid was either cDNA or gDNA, and it came from T cells, B-cell-depleted T cells, or PBMCs.

The V and J ends lost 5 bases and 0 bases, in that order; junction bases with no gene match: 7. The V gene's germline CDR1 is LNHDA and CDR2 SQIVND (reference sequence). The CDR3 totals 17 residues. Profiling relied on immunoSEQ multiplex PCR, and the TCRdb table lists in-frame clones only, not all of them. This table holds about 99,000 clones, roughly 84% found once. Sequences were obtained from peripheral blood. This chain uses TRBV19 with TRBJ2-1; 10 bases are a match to TRBD2. The sequence came from an older woman in a cohort sampled during active or convalescent COVID-19. For the CDR3, the DNA is TGTGCCAGTAGTTCATCCGGGACTAGCGACTCCTACAATGAGCAGTTCTTC. This translates into CASSSSGTSDSYNEQFF.